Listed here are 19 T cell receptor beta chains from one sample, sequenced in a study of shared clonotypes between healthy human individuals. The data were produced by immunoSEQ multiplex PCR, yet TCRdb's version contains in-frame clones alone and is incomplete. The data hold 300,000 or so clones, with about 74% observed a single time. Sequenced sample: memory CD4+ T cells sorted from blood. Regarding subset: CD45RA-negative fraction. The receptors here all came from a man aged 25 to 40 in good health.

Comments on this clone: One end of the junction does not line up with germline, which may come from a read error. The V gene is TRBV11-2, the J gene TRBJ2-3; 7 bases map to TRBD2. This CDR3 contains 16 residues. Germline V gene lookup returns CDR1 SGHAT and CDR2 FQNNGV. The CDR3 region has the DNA TGTGCCAGCAGCCTAGATAGGGCGGGAGAGACAGATACGCAGTATTTT. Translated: CASSLDRAGETDTQYF.

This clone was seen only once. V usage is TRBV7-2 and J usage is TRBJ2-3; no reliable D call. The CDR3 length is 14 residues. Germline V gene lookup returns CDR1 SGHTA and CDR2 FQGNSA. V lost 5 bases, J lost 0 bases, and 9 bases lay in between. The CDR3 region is CASSPSSSTDTQYF. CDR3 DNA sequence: TGTGCCAGCAGCCCCTCTTCTAGCACAGATACGCAGTATTTT.

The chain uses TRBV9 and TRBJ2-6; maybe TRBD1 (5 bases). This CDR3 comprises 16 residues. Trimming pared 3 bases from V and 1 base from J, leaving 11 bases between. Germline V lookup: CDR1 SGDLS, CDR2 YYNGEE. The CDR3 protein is CASSEARVSGANVLTF. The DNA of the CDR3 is TGTGCCAGCAGCGAGGCCAGGGTTTCTGGGGCCAACGTCCTGACTTTC.

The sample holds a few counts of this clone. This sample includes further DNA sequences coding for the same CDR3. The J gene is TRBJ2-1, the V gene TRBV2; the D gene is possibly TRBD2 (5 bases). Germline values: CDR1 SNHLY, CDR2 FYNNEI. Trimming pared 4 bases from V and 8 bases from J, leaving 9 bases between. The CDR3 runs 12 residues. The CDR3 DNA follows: TGTGCCAGCAGTGTCGGCGGGTATGAGCAGTTCTTC. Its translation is CASSVGGYEQFF. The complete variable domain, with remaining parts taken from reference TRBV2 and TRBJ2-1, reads EPEVTQTPSHQVTQMGQEVILRCVPISNHLYFYWYRQILGQKVEFLVSFYNNEISEKSEIFDDQFSVERPDGSNFTLKIRSTKLEDSAMYFCASSVGGYEQFFGPGTRLTVL.

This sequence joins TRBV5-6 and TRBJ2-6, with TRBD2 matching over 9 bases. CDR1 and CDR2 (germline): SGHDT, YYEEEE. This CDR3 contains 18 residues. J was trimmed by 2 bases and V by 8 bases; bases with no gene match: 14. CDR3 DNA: TGTGCCAGTTTTCTAGCGGGACGATTCCTTGCTGGGGCCAACGTCCTGACTTTC. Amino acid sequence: CASFLAGRFLAGANVLTF.

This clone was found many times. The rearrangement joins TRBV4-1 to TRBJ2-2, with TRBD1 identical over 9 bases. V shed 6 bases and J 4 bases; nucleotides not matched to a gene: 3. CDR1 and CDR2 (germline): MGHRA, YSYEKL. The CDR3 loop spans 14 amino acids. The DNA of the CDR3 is TGCGCCAGCAGGAGACAGGGGGTCACCGGGGAGCTGTTTTTT. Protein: CASRRQGVTGELFF.

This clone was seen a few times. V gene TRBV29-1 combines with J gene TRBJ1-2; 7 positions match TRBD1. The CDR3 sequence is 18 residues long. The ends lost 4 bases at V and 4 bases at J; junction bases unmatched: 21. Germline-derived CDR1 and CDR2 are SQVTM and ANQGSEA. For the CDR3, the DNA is TGCAGCGTTGGAGGGGGCCCTGGTGGTCCAGTCCTCGCCTATGGCTACACCTTC. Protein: CSVGGGPGGPVLAYGYTF. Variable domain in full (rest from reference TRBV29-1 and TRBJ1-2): SAVISQKPSRDICQRGTSLTIQCQVDSQVTMMFWYRQQPGQSLTLIATANQGSEATYESGFVIDKFPISRPNLTFSTLTVSNMSPEDSSIYLCSVGGGPGGPVLAYGYTFGSGTRLTVV.

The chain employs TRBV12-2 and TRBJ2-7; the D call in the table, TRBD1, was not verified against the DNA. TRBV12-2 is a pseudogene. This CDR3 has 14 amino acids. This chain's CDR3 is CASHLGQGRYEQYF. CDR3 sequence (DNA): TGTGCAAGTCACCTGGGACAGGGTCGGTACGAGCAGTACTTC.

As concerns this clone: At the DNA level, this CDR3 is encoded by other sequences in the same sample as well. The DNA of the CDR3 is TGTGCCAGCAGTGACTCGAGCAGGGGCACTGAAGCTTTCTTT. This encodes CASSDSSRGTEAFF. This chain uses TRBV6-4 with TRBJ1-1, with D possibly matching TRBD1 (6 bases). The germline CDR1 and CDR2 sequences are MRHNA and SNTAGT. The CDR3 extends over 14 amino acids. Trimming shortened V by 0 bases and J by 4 bases, and 9 bases separated the two germline ends.

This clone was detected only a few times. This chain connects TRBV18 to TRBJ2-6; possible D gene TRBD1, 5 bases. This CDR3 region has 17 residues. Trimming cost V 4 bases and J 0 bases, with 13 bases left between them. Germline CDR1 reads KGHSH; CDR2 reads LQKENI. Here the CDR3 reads CASSLQGVGSGANVLTF. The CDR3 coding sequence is TGTGCCAGCTCACTTCAGGGTGTAGGCTCTGGGGCCAACGTCCTGACTTTC. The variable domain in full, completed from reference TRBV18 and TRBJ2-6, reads NAGVMQNPRHLVRRRGQEARLRCSPMKGHSHVYWYRQLPEEGLKFMVYLQKENIIDESGMPKERFSAEFPKEGPSILRIQQVVRGDSAAYFCASSLQGVGSGANVLTFGAGSRLTVL.

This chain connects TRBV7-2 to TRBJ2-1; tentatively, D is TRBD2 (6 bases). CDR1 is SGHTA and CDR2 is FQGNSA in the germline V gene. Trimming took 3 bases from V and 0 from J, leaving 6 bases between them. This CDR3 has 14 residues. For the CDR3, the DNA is TGTGCCAGCAGCTTGACTAGCTCCTACAATGAGCAGTTCTTC. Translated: CASSLTSSYNEQFF.

CDR3: CASGYQGGSHEAFF. CDR3 sequence (DNA): TGTGCCAGCGGCTATCAGGGGGGCAGCCATGAAGCTTTCTTT. J is TRBJ1-1 and V is TRBV5-5, with 7 bases lining up with TRBD1. The CDR3 sequence is 14 residues long. J was trimmed by 7 bases and V by 7 bases; bases with no gene match: 13. Germline V gene sequence: CDR1 SGHKS, CDR2 YYEKEE (reference sequence).

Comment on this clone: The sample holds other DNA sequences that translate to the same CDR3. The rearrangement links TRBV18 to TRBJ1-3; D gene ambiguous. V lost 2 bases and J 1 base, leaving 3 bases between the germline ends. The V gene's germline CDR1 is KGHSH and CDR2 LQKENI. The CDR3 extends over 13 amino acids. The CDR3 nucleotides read TGTGCCAGCTCACCAGGGTCTGGAAACACCATATATTTT. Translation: CASSPGSGNTIYF.

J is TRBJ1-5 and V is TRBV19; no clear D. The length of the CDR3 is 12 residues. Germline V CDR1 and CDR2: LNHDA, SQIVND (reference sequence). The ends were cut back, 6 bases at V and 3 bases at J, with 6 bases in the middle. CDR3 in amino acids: CASRSFNQPQHF. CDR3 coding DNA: TGTGCCAGTAGGTCATTCAATCAGCCCCAGCATTTT. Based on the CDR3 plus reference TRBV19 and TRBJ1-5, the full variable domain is DGGITQSPKYLFRKEGQNVTLSCEQNLNHDAMYWYRQDPGQGLRLIYYSQIVNDFQKGDIAEGYSVSREKKESFPLTVTSAQKNPTAFYLCASRSFNQPQHFGDGTRLSIL.

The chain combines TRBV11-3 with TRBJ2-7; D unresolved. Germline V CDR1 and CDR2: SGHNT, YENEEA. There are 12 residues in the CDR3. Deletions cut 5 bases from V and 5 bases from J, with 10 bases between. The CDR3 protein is CASSRRANEQYF. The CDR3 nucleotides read TGTGCCAGCAGCCGTAGGGCGAACGAGCAGTACTTC.

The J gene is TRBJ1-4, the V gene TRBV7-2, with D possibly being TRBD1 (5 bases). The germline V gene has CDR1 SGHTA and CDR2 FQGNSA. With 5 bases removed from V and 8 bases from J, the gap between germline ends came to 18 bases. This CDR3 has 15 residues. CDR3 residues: CASSQRGGRMEKLFF. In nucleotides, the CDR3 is TGTGCCAGCAGCCAGCGGGGGGGAAGGATGGAAAAACTGTTTTTT.

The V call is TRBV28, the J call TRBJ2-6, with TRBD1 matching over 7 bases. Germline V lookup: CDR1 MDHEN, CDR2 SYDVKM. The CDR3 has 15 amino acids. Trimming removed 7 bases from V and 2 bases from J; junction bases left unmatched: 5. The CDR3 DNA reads TGTGCCAGCACACAGGGGTTCGCTGGGGCCAACGTCCTGACTTTC. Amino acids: CASTQGFAGANVLTF.

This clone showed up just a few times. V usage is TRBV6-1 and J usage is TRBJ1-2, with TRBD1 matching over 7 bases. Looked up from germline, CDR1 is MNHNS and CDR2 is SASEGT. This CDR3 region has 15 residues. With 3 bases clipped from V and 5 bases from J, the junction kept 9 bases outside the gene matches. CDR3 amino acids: CASSENRGRGYGYTF. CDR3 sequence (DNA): TGTGCCAGCAGTGAGAACAGGGGAAGGGGTTATGGCTACACCTTC.

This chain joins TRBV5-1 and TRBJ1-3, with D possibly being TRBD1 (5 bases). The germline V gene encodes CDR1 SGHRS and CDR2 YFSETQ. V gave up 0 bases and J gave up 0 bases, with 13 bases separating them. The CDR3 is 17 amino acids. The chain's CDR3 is CASSLVGGEVSGNTIYF. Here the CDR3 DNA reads TGCGCCAGCAGCTTGGTTGGGGGAGAGGTCTCTGGAAACACCATATATTTT. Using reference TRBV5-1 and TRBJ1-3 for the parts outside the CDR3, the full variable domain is KAGVTQTPRYLIKTRGQQVTLSCSPISGHRSVSWYQQTPGQGLQFLFEYFSETQRNKGNFPGRFSGRQFSNSRSEMNVSTLELGDSALYLCASSLVGGEVSGNTIYFGEGSWLTVV.